This entry features one TCR beta chain sequence. This record belongs to a study of blood T cell repertoires in COVID-19. Study in general: Samples representing acute and convalescent COVID-19 were sourced from the United States, Italy and Spain. The analysed material was cDNA or gDNA that came from T cells, B-cell-depleted T cells, or PBMCs.

The germline V and J ends were trimmed by 0 bases and 1 base, with 11 bases remaining between them. CDR3 size: 16 residues. Germline values: CDR1 SGDLS, CDR2 YYNGEE. In the authors' workflow: From reference gene primer amplification, estimates of nucleated cell counts were derived. Sequencing used immunoSEQ multiplex PCR; TCRdb keeps in-frame clones, though not all of them. For V, J and clone size, that table is used; D and trimming come from the DNA. The data show approximately 430,000 clones, with approximately 90% seen just once and approximately 1.5% held by the top ten. The receptor comes from a woman in her 30s with active or convalescent COVID-19. The sequencing input was peripheral blood. The rearrangement links TRBV9 to TRBJ1-3, with D uncertain. The CDR3 reads CASSVDSPGSGNTIYF. The CDR3, as DNA: TGTGCCAGCAGCGTAGACAGCCCGGGATCTGGAAACACCATATATTTT.